The 4 T cell receptor beta chains in this list originate from one sample, sequenced in a study of early T cells in non-severe SARS-CoV-2 infection. Via MiXCR, TCRdb re-called the 5' RACE reads, giving one row per CDR3 protein. The sample records almost 30,000 distinct CDR3 sequences, approximately 5.2% being singletons. Sequencing input: whole blood. The receptors come from an adult who was a healthcare worker with PCR-confirmed SARS-CoV-2 infection or an uninfected control (not recorded which).

This clonotype was seen repeatedly, ten times or more. This rearrangement joins TRBV29-1 to TRBJ2-3; D is unresolved. The CDR3 has 13 amino acids. Germline V gene sequence: CDR1 SQVTM, CDR2 ANQGSEA. The V gene lost 1 base and the J gene lost 4 bases, with 9 bases spanning the gap. CDR3 coding DNA: TGCAGCGTTGAAGGACGCATCTCAGATACGCAGTATTTT. It encodes CSVEGRISDTQYF.

This chain connects TRBV20-1 to TRBJ2-1; 8 bases are shared with TRBD2. Trimming removed 0 bases from V and 8 bases from J; junction bases left unmatched: 15. The germline CDR1 and CDR2 sequences are DFQATT and SNEGSKA (reference sequence). The CDR3 totals 17 residues. For the CDR3, the DNA is TGCAGTGCTAGAGATCTGTTTCGCCAGCGGGGGTGGGATGAGCAGTTCTTC. This encodes CSARDLFRQRGWDEQFF.

This clonotype turned up a few times. The V and J genes are TRBV4-3 and TRBJ2-3; 11 nucleotides align to TRBD1. Germline assignment: CDR1 LGHNA and CDR2 YSLEER. The V and J ends lost 3 bases and 4 bases, in that order; junction bases with no gene match: 12. This CDR3 region has 18 residues. The CDR3 is CASSQTLGGQGASDTQYF. CDR3 nucleotide sequence: TGCGCCAGCAGCCAGACTTTAGGAGGACAGGGGGCCTCAGATACGCAGTATTTT.

In this sample, this clonotype turned up a few times. The chain joins TRBV10-1 to TRBJ2-2; D uncertain. From germline, CDR1 is WNHNN and CDR2 SYGVQD (reference sequence). Trimming stripped 4 bases from V and 8 bases from J, with 11 bases between. The CDR3 runs to 13 residues. The CDR3 loop reads CASSVKDAGELFF. For the CDR3, the DNA is TGCGCCAGCAGTGTAAAGGATGCGGGGGAGCTGTTTTTT.